The present TCR beta chain was sequenced within a study of blood T cells in healthy people across ages. The second PCR ran about 6 to 11 cycles with a sample-barcoded 5' primer and J-beta primers. TCRdb processed the 5' RACE reads anew with MiXCR; each CDR3 protein has one entry. The sample lists some 850,000 distinct CDR3 sequences; 25% to 30% were seen once. V lost 4 bases and J lost 7; bases outside the gene matches: 4. There are 14 residues in the CDR3. Germline CDR1 and CDR2: ENHRY and SYGVKD. Separately, the same data were catalogued under a study of T cells of mothers and their children.

This clonotype was sampled from a boy aged 5-17 years in good health. Sequenced sample: blood. The V gene is TRBV10-3, the J gene TRBJ2-5; 12 nucleotides align to TRBD2. This CDR3 is CAISASGGAGTQYF. CDR3 DNA sequence: TGTGCCATCAGTGCTAGCGGGGGGGCCGGGACCCAGTACTTC.